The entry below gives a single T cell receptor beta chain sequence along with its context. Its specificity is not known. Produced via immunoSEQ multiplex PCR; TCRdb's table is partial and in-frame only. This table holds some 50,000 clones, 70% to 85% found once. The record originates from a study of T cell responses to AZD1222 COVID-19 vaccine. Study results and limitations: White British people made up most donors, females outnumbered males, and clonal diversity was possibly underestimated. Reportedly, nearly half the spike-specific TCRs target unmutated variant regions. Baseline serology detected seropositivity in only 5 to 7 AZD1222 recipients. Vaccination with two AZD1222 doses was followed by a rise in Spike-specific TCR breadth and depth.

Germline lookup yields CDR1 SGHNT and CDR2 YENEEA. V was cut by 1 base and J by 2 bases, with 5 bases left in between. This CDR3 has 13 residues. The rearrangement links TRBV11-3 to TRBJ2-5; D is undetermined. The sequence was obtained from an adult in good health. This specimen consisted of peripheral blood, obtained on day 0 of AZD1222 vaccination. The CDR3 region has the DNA TGTGCCAGCAGCTTAGGAATGCAAGAGACCCAGTACTTC. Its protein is CASSLGMQETQYF.